These T cell receptor beta chains were read from a single sample in a study of T cell responses to AZD1222 COVID-19 vaccine. TCRdb's copy holds only in-frame clones and misses some; the assay was immunoSEQ multiplex PCR. The data hold roughly 100,000 clones, with 85% to 90% observed a single time. The sample in question was peripheral blood, obtained on day 0 of AZD1222 vaccination. The receptor source for this set is an adult in good health. Both conserved end residues are part of each CDR3. Fields, in order: D gene, J gene, V gene, clone size, CDR3 protein, CDR3 DNA. The D gene is left open where the match is weak. The size field is filled for only some rows; it gives once, few, many or a size class.

d_call: TRBD1; j_call: TRBJ1-1; v_call: TRBV5-1; clone_size: once; cdr3_aa: CASSIRTGGNEAFF; cdr3_nt: TGCGCCAGCAGCATCCGGACAGGGGGAAATGAAGCTTTCTTT
d_call: .; j_call: TRBJ1-2; v_call: TRBV18; clone_size: .; cdr3_aa: CASSPERVLGGYGYTF; cdr3_nt: TGTGCCAGCTCACCCGAAAGGGTTCTGGGGGGCTATGGCTACACCTTC
d_call: .; j_call: TRBJ2-1; v_call: TRBV5-1; clone_size: once; cdr3_aa: CASGDKLGDEQFF; cdr3_nt: TGCGCCAGCGGGGACAAACTCGGGGATGAGCAGTTCTTC
d_call: .; j_call: TRBJ2-4; v_call: TRBV28; clone_size: .; cdr3_aa: CASSRGAYGAKNIQYF; cdr3_nt: TGTGCCAGCAGCCGCGGGGCGTACGGCGCCAAAAACATTCAGTACTTC
d_call: .; j_call: TRBJ2-7; v_call: TRBV24-1; clone_size: .; cdr3_aa: CATSDPFSYEQYF; cdr3_nt: TGTGCCACCAGTGATCCCTTTTCCTACGAGCAGTACTTC
d_call: .; j_call: TRBJ2-3; v_call: TRBV4-2; clone_size: .; cdr3_aa: CASSELGGGTDTQYF; cdr3_nt: TGTGCCAGCAGCGAATTGGGGGGCGGAACAGATACGCAGTATTTT
d_call: .; j_call: TRBJ1-4; v_call: TRBV28; clone_size: .; cdr3_aa: CASSPPTVLNEKLFF; cdr3_nt: TGTGCCAGCAGCCCCCCGACAGTCCTTAATGAAAAACTGTTTTTT
d_call: .; j_call: TRBJ1-2; v_call: TRBV30; clone_size: .; cdr3_aa: CAWEWITTPGYTF; cdr3_nt: TGTGCCTGGGAGTGGATCACCACCCCTGGCTACACCTTC
d_call: TRBD2; j_call: TRBJ2-7; v_call: TRBV13; clone_size: .; cdr3_aa: CASSLPAGGYEQYF; cdr3_nt: TGTGCCAGCAGCTTACCTGCGGGGGGGTACGAGCAGTACTTC
d_call: .; j_call: TRBJ2-7; v_call: TRBV28; clone_size: .; cdr3_aa: CASSFRFRDSYEQYF; cdr3_nt: TGTGCCAGCAGTTTCAGATTTCGGGATTCCTACGAGCAGTACTTC
d_call: TRBD1; j_call: TRBJ2-7; v_call: TRBV5-6; clone_size: once; cdr3_aa: CASSLLTGAYEQYF; cdr3_nt: TGTGCCAGCAGCTTGTTGACAGGGGCCTACGAGCAGTACTTC
d_call: TRBD1; j_call: TRBJ1-1; v_call: TRBV7-2; clone_size: .; cdr3_aa: CASSSRTGRAEAFF; cdr3_nt: TGTGCCAGCAGCTCACGGACAGGGCGGGCTGAAGCTTTCTTT
d_call: .; j_call: TRBJ2-1; v_call: TRBV5-1; clone_size: .; cdr3_aa: CASSLVSSAVANEQFF; cdr3_nt: TGCGCCAGCAGCTTGGTGTCCAGCGCGGTGGCAAATGAGCAGTTCTTC
d_call: TRBD2; j_call: TRBJ2-5; v_call: TRBV9; clone_size: once; cdr3_aa: CASSATSGGPETQYF; cdr3_nt: TGTGCCAGCAGCGCGACTAGCGGGGGGCCCGAGACCCAGTACTTC
d_call: .; j_call: TRBJ1-2; v_call: TRBV4-3; clone_size: .; cdr3_aa: CASSQDLTTDRGYTF; cdr3_nt: TGCGCCAGCAGCCAAGACCTGACAACGGACCGTGGCTACACCTTC
d_call: TRBD1; j_call: TRBJ1-5; v_call: TRBV7-8; clone_size: few; cdr3_aa: CASSLALDRFDNQPQHF; cdr3_nt: TGTGCCAGCAGCTTAGCCCTGGACAGGTTCGACAATCAGCCCCAGCATTTT
d_call: .; j_call: TRBJ1-1; v_call: TRBV9; clone_size: .; cdr3_aa: CASSVFELGRAEAFF; cdr3_nt: TGTGCCAGCAGCGTATTTGAGTTGGGGAGGGCTGAAGCTTTCTTT
d_call: .; j_call: TRBJ1-3; v_call: TRBV15; clone_size: few; cdr3_aa: CATRSPGADSAGNTIYF; cdr3_nt: TGTGCCACCAGATCTCCCGGGGCGGATTCGGCTGGAAACACCATATATTTT
d_call: TRBD1; j_call: TRBJ1-1; v_call: TRBV4-3; clone_size: .; cdr3_aa: CASSQDSPSGTASTTEAFF; cdr3_nt: TGCGCCAGCAGCCAAGATTCGCCCTCCGGGACAGCATCGACCACTGAAGCTTTCTTT
d_call: TRBD1; j_call: TRBJ2-3; v_call: TRBV9; clone_size: .; cdr3_aa: CASSPWDRGTDTQYF; cdr3_nt: TGTGCCAGCAGCCCCTGGGACAGGGGCACAGATACGCAGTATTTT
d_call: .; j_call: TRBJ1-4; v_call: TRBV6-5; clone_size: .; cdr3_aa: CASRGTGEKLFF; cdr3_nt: TGTGCCAGCAGGGGGACCGGGGAAAAACTGTTTTTT
d_call: .; j_call: TRBJ1-2; v_call: TRBV3-1/TRBV3-2; clone_size: .; cdr3_aa: CASSLERHYGYTF; cdr3_nt: TGTGCCAGCAGCCTCGAGCGGCACTATGGCTACACCTTC
d_call: .; j_call: TRBJ2-7; v_call: TRBV18; clone_size: .; cdr3_aa: CASSQPGTGSYEQYF; cdr3_nt: TGTGCCAGCTCACAACCCGGGACTGGCTCCTACGAGCAGTACTTC
d_call: TRBD1; j_call: TRBJ1-2; v_call: TRBV6-6; clone_size: .; cdr3_aa: CASSTTGGPTNYGYTF; cdr3_nt: TGTGCCAGCAGCACGACAGGGGGCCCTACTAACTATGGCTACACCTTC
d_call: .; j_call: TRBJ1-1; v_call: TRBV11-2; clone_size: once; cdr3_aa: CASSFQGLGGRNTEAFF; cdr3_nt: TGTGCCAGCAGCTTCCAGGGACTAGGAGGTCGGAACACTGAAGCTTTCTTT
d_call: .; j_call: TRBJ1-1; v_call: TRBV9; clone_size: .; cdr3_aa: CASSPEAFF; cdr3_nt: TGTGCCAGCAGCCCCGAAGCTTTCTTT
d_call: TRBD1; j_call: TRBJ1-2; v_call: TRBV6-5; clone_size: .; cdr3_aa: CASWDRAYYGYTF; cdr3_nt: TGTGCCAGCTGGGACAGGGCCTATTATGGCTACACCTTC
d_call: .; j_call: TRBJ2-3; v_call: TRBV4-1; clone_size: .; cdr3_aa: CASGPDSIYTDTQYF; cdr3_nt: TGCGCCAGCGGTCCCGACAGCATTTACACAGATACGCAGTATTTT
d_call: TRBD1; j_call: TRBJ1-2; v_call: TRBV19; clone_size: .; cdr3_aa: CASTFGTAYGYTF; cdr3_nt: TGTGCCAGTACCTTCGGGACAGCGTATGGCTACACCTTC
d_call: TRBD2; j_call: TRBJ2-5; v_call: TRBV5-1; clone_size: .; cdr3_aa: CASSLGTSFQTQYF; cdr3_nt: TGCGCCAGCAGCTTGGGGACTAGCTTCCAGACCCAGTACTTC
d_call: .; j_call: TRBJ1-6; v_call: TRBV11-2; clone_size: .; cdr3_aa: CASRTKGGHYNSPLHF; cdr3_nt: TGTGCCAGCAGAACAAAAGGCGGACATTATAATTCACCCCTCCACTTT
d_call: TRBD1; j_call: TRBJ1-2; v_call: TRBV6-5; clone_size: once; cdr3_aa: CASSRTGVGYGYTF; cdr3_nt: TGTGCCAGCAGTCGAACAGGGGTTGGCTATGGCTACACCTTC
d_call: .; j_call: TRBJ2-2; v_call: TRBV18; clone_size: .; cdr3_aa: CASSPPGRTGELFF; cdr3_nt: TGTGCCAGCTCACCACCGGGCCGCACCGGGGAGCTGTTTTTT
d_call: .; j_call: TRBJ2-3; v_call: TRBV5-5; clone_size: once; cdr3_aa: CASSFSYGVTGDTQYF; cdr3_nt: TGTGCCAGCAGCTTCAGTTACGGGGTGACAGGAGATACGCAGTATTTT
d_call: .; j_call: TRBJ1-6; v_call: TRBV5-1; clone_size: .; cdr3_aa: CASSLEGRPPLHF; cdr3_nt: TGCGCCAGCAGCTTAGAAGGGCGGCCACCCCTCCACTTT
d_call: .; j_call: TRBJ1-1; v_call: TRBV29-1; clone_size: .; cdr3_aa: CSVRQNTEAFF; cdr3_nt: TGCAGCGTTCGGCAGAACACTGAAGCTTTCTTT
d_call: .; j_call: TRBJ2-3; v_call: TRBV9; clone_size: .; cdr3_aa: CASSVFSGGGTDTQYF; cdr3_nt: TGTGCCAGCAGCGTTTTCTCCGGCGGAGGCACAGATACGCAGTATTTT
d_call: TRBD1; j_call: TRBJ1-2; v_call: TRBV19; clone_size: few; cdr3_aa: CASSIGHPGGAFGYTF; cdr3_nt: TGTGCCAGTAGTATAGGTCACCCAGGGGGCGCGTTCGGCTACACCTTC
d_call: .; j_call: TRBJ2-7; v_call: TRBV6-6; clone_size: .; cdr3_aa: CASSYAGDSSYEQYF; cdr3_nt: TGTGCCAGCAGTTACGCGGGGGACAGCTCCTACGAGCAGTACTTC
d_call: TRBD1; j_call: TRBJ2-2; v_call: TRBV28; clone_size: .; cdr3_aa: CATSRGPPGELFF; cdr3_nt: TGTGCCACTTCTAGGGGGCCCCCCGGGGAGCTGTTTTTT
d_call: TRBD1; j_call: TRBJ1-6; v_call: TRBV10-1; clone_size: .; cdr3_aa: CASSEWDSSYNSPLHF; cdr3_nt: TGCGCCAGCAGTGAGTGGGACAGCTCCTATAATTCACCCCTCCACTTT
d_call: .; j_call: TRBJ1-4; v_call: TRBV3-1/TRBV3-2; clone_size: .; cdr3_aa: CASSQGGWGKLFF; cdr3_nt: TGTGCCAGCAGCCAAGGTGGGTGGGGAAAACTGTTTTTT
d_call: TRBD1; j_call: TRBJ1-6; v_call: TRBV18; clone_size: .; cdr3_aa: CASSPTGAGNSPLHF; cdr3_nt: TGTGCCAGCTCACCCACAGGGGCTGGTAATTCACCCCTCCACTTT
d_call: .; j_call: TRBJ1-5; v_call: TRBV12-3/TRBV12-4; clone_size: once; cdr3_aa: CASSNRQQPQHF; cdr3_nt: TGTGCCAGCAGCAACCGGCAACAGCCCCAGCATTTT
d_call: .; j_call: TRBJ2-5; v_call: TRBV6-1; clone_size: once; cdr3_aa: CASSEGWRILKTQYF; cdr3_nt: TGTGCCAGCAGTGAAGGATGGCGGATCCTCAAGACCCAGTACTTC
d_call: TRBD2; j_call: TRBJ2-1; v_call: TRBV6-1; clone_size: .; cdr3_aa: CASSEGSGGGEQFF; cdr3_nt: TGTGCCAGCAGTGAGGGTAGCGGGGGCGGTGAGCAGTTCTTC
d_call: .; j_call: TRBJ1-1; v_call: TRBV6-5; clone_size: .; cdr3_aa: CASSSGRAGSPEAFF; cdr3_nt: TGTGCCAGCAGCTCCGGAAGGGCAGGCTCTCCTGAAGCTTTCTTT
d_call: .; j_call: TRBJ1-1; v_call: TRBV7-2; clone_size: .; cdr3_aa: CASRTGGRGTEAFF; cdr3_nt: TGTGCCAGCAGAACGGGAGGCCGGGGCACTGAAGCTTTCTTT
d_call: .; j_call: TRBJ1-1; v_call: TRBV2; clone_size: .; cdr3_aa: CASRSTGLPEAFF; cdr3_nt: TGTGCCAGCAGATCAACAGGGTTGCCTGAAGCTTTCTTT
d_call: .; j_call: TRBJ2-7; v_call: TRBV5-1; clone_size: .; cdr3_aa: CASSLFSAGSYEQYF; cdr3_nt: TGCGCCAGCAGCTTATTCAGTGCAGGGTCCTACGAGCAGTACTTC
d_call: .; j_call: TRBJ1-4; v_call: TRBV19; clone_size: .; cdr3_aa: CASSPGTVNEKLFF; cdr3_nt: TGTGCCAGTAGCCCGGGGACGGTTAATGAAAAACTGTTTTTT
d_call: .; j_call: TRBJ1-2; v_call: TRBV7-9; clone_size: .; cdr3_aa: CASSLAGGNYGYTF; cdr3_nt: TGTGCCAGCAGCTTAGCCGGGGGAAACTATGGCTACACCTTC
d_call: TRBD2; j_call: TRBJ2-7; v_call: TRBV4-1; clone_size: once; cdr3_aa: CASSQRLAGAYEQYF; cdr3_nt: TGCGCCAGCAGCCAGCGCCTAGCGGGAGCCTACGAGCAGTACTTC
d_call: TRBD2; j_call: TRBJ2-1; v_call: TRBV7-2; clone_size: .; cdr3_aa: CASSPTSGGWDEQFF; cdr3_nt: TGTGCCAGCAGCCCTACTAGCGGGGGCTGGGATGAGCAGTTCTTC
d_call: TRBD1; j_call: TRBJ1-4; v_call: TRBV4-2; clone_size: .; cdr3_aa: CASSQDHGTGQNEKLFF; cdr3_nt: TGTGCCAGCAGCCAAGATCACGGGACAGGGCAGAATGAAAAACTGTTTTTT
d_call: TRBD1; j_call: TRBJ1-5; v_call: TRBV7-2; clone_size: .; cdr3_aa: CASSLDRGQQPQHF; cdr3_nt: TGTGCCAGCAGCTTAGACAGGGGGCAACAGCCCCAGCATTTT
d_call: .; j_call: TRBJ1-4; v_call: TRBV28; clone_size: .; cdr3_aa: CASSFDVIGQNVFF; cdr3_nt: TGTGCCAGCAGTTTCGACGTCATCGGCCAAAACGTGTTTTTT
d_call: .; j_call: TRBJ2-1; v_call: TRBV6-1; clone_size: .; cdr3_aa: CASSYRDRYNEQFF; cdr3_nt: TGTGCCAGCAGCTACCGGGACCGTTACAATGAGCAGTTCTTC
d_call: .; j_call: TRBJ2-1; v_call: TRBV20-1; clone_size: .; cdr3_aa: CSARFGGALFF; cdr3_nt: TGCAGTGCTAGGTTTGGTGGGGCCTTGTTCTTC
d_call: .; j_call: TRBJ1-1; v_call: TRBV2; clone_size: .; cdr3_aa: CASSEGTTRNTEAFF; cdr3_nt: TGTGCCAGCAGTGAAGGGACAACGAGGAACACTGAAGCTTTCTTT